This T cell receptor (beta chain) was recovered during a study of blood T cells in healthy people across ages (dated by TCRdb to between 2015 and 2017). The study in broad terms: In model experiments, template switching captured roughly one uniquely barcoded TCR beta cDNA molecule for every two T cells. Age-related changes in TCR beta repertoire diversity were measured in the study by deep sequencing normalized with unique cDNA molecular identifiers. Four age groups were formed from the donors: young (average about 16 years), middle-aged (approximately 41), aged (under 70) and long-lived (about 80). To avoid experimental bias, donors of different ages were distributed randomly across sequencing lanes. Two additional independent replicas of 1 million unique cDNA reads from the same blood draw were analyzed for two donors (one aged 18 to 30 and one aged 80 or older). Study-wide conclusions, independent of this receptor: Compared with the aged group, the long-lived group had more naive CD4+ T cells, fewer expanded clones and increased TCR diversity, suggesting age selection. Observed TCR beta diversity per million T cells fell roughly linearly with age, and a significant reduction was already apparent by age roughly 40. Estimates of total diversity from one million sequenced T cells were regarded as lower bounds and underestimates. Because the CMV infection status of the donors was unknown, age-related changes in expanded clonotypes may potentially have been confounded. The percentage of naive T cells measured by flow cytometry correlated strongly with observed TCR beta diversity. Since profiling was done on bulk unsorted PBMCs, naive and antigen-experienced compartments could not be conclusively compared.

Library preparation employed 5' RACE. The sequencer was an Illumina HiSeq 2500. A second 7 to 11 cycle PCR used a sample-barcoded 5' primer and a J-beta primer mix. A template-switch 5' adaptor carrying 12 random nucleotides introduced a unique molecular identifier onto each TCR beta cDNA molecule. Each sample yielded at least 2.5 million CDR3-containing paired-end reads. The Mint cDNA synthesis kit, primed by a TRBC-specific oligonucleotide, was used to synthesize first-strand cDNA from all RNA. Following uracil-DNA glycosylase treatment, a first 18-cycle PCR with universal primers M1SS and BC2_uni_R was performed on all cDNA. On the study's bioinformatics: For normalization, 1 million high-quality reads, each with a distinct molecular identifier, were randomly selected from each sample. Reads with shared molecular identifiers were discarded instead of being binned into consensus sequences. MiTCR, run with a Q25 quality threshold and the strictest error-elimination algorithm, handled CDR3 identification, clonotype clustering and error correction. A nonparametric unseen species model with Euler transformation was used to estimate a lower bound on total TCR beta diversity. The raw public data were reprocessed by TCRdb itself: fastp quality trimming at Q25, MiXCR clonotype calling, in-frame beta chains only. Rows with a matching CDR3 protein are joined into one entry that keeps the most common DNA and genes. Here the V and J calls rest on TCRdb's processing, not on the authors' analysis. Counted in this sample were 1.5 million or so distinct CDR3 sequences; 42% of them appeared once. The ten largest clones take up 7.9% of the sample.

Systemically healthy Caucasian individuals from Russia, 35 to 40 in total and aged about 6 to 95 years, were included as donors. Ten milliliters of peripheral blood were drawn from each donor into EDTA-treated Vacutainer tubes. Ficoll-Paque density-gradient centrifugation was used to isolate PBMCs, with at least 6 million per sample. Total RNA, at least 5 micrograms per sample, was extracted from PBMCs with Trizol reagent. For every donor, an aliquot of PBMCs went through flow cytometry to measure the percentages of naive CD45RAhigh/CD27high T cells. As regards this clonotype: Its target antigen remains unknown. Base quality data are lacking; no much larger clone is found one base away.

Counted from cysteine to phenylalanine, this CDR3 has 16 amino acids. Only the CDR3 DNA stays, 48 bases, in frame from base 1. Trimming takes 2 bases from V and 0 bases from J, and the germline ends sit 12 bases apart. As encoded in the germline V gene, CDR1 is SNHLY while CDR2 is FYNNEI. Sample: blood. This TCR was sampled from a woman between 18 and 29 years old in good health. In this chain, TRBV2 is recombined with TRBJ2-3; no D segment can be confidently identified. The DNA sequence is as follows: TGTGCCAGCAGTGAATATGGCACCACTAGCACAGATACGCAGTATTTT. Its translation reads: CASSEYGTTSTDTQYF. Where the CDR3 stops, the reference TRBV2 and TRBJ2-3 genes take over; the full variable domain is EPEVTQTPSHQVTQMGQEVILRCVPISNHLYFYWYRQILGQKVEFLVSFYNNEISEKSEIFDDQFSVERPDGSNFTLKIRSTKLEDSAMYFCASSEYGTTSTDTQYFGPGTRLTVL.